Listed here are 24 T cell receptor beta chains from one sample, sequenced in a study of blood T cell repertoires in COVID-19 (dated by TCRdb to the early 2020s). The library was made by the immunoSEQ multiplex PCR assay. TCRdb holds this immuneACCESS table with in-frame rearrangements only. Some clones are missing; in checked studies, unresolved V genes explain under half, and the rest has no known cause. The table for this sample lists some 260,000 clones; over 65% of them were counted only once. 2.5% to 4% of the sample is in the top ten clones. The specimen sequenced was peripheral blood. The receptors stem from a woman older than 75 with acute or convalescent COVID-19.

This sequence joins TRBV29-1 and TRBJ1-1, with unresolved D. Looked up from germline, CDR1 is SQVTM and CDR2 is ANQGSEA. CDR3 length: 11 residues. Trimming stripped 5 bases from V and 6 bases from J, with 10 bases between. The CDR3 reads CSVQSESEAFF. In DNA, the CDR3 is TGCAGCGTTCAATCGGAGTCTGAAGCTTTCTTT.

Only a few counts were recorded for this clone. The DNA for the CDR3 is TGTGCCAGTAGTGGGGGGGAAAGCCCCCCATACGAGCAGTACTTC. It codes for CASSGGESPPYEQYF. This chain uses TRBV19 with TRBJ2-7; 7 positions agree with TRBD2. Germline assignment: CDR1 LNHDA and CDR2 SQIVND (reference sequence). The CDR3 consists of 15 residues. V lost 5 bases, J lost 4 bases, and 11 bases stayed unmatched.

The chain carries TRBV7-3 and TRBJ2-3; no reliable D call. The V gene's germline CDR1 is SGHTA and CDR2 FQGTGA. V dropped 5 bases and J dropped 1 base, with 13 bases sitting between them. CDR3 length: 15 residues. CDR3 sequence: CASSPSGVRTDTQYF. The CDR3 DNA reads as TGTGCCAGCAGCCCGTCAGGTGTGCGCACAGATACGCAGTATTTT. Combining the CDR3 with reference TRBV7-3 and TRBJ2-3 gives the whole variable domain GAGVSQTPSNKVTEKGKYVELRCDPISGHTALYWYRQSLGQGPEFLIYFQGTGAADDSGLPNDRFFAVRPEGSVSTLKIQRTERGDSAVYLCASSPSGVRTDTQYFGPGTRLTVL.

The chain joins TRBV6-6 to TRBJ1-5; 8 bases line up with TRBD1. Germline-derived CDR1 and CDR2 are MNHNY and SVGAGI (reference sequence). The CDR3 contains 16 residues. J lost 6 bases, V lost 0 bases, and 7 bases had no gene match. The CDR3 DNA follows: TGTGCCAGCAGTTACTCTACAGGGGGGGCAGGTCAGCCCCAGCATTTT. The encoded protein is CASSYSTGGAGQPQHF.

The chain's CDR3 is CASSSGGGQGLYEQFF. The CDR3 region has the DNA TGTGCCAGCAGCTCTGGGGGGGGACAGGGTTTATATGAGCAGTTCTTC. V usage is TRBV5-4 and J usage is TRBJ2-1; 9 positions agree with TRBD1. The germline gives CDR1 SGHNT, CDR2 YYREEE (reference sequence). The J segment lost 8 bases and the V segment lost 3 bases, leaving 12 bases of the junction unmatched. The CDR3 contains 16 residues.

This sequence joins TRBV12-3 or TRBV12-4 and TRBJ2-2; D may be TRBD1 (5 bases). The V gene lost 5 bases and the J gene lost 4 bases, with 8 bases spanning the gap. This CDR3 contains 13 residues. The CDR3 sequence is CASSPQVTGELFF. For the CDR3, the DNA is TGTGCCAGCAGTCCACAGGTCACCGGGGAGCTGTTTTTT.

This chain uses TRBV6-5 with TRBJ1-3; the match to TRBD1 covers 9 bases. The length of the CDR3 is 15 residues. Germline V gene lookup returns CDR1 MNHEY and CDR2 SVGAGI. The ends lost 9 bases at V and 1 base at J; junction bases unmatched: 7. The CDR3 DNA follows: TGTGCCAGTAATTCAGACAGGGGGTCTGGAAACACCATATATTTT. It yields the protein CASNSDRGSGNTIYF.

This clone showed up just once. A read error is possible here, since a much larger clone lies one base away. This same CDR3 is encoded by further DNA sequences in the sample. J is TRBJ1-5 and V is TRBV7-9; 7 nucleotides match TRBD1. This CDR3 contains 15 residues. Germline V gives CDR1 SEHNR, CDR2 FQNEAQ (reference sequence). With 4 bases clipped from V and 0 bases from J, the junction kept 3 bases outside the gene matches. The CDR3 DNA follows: TGTGCCAGCAGCTCGGGACAGAATAGCAATCAGCCCCAGCATTTT. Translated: CASSSGQNSNQPQHF.

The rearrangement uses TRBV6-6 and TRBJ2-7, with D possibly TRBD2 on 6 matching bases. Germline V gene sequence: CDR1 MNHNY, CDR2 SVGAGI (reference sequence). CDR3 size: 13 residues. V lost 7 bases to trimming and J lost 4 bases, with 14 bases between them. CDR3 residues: CASTPGVGYEQYF. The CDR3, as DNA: TGTGCCAGCACCCCGGGAGTAGGTTACGAGCAGTACTTC.

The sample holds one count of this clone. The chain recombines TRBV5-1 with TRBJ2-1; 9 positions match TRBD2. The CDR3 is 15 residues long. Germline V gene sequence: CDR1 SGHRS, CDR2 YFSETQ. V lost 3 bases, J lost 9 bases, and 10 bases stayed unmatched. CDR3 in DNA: TGCGCCAGCAGCTCCTGGGCGGGAGGGGAAGGTGAGCAGTTCTTC. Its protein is CASSSWAGGEGEQFF.

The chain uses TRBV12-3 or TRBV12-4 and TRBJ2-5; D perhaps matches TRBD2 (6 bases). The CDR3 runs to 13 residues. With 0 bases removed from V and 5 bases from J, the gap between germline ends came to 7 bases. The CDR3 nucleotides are TGTGCCAGCAGTTTAGCTGGGGGGGAGACCCAGTACTTC. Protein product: CASSLAGGETQYF.

CDR3: CASRPTGTKNIQYF. Written as DNA, the CDR3 is TGTGCCAGCAGACCGACAGGGACCAAAAACATTCAGTACTTC. J is TRBJ2-4 and V is TRBV6-5; TRBD1 aligns across 7 bases. J lost 2 bases, V lost 6 bases, and 4 bases had no gene match. CDR1 MNHEY and CDR2 SVGAGI come from the germline V gene. The CDR3 runs to 14 residues.

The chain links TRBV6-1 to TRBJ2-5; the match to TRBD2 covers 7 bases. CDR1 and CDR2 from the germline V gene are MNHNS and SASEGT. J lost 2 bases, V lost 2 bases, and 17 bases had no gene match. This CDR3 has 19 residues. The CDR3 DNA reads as TGTGCCAGCAGTGAACAATGGGAAACAGCCGGGACTACTCAAGAGACCCAGTACTTC. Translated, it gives CASSEQWETAGTTQETQYF.

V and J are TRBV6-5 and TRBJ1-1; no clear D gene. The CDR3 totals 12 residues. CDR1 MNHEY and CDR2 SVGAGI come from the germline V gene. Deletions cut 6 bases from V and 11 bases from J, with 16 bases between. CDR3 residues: CASRDHLGEAFF. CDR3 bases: TGTGCCAGCAGGGATCATTTGGGCGAGGCTTTCTTT.

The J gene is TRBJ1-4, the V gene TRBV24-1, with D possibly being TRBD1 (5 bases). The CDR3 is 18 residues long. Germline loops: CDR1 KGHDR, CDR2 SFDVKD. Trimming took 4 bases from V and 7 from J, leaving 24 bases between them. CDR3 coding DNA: TGTGCCACCAGTGACCTCAGGGAGGGTCACGTAATGAGTGAAAAACTGTTTTTT. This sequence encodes CATSDLREGHVMSEKLFF.

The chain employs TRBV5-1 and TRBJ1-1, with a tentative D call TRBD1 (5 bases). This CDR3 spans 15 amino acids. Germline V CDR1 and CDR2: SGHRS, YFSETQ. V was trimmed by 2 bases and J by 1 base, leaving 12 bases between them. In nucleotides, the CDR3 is TGCGCCAGCAGCTTAGGAGGAGGGACGAACACTGAAGCTTTCTTT. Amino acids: CASSLGGGTNTEAFF.

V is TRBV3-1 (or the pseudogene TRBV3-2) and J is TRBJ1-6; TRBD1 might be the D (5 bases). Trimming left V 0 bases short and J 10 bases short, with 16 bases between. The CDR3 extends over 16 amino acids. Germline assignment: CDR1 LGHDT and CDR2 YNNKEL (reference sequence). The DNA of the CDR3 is TGTGCCAGCAGCCAAGAGGGCAGGGTAAGGGGCTCACCCCTCCACTTT. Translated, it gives CASSQEGRVRGSPLHF.

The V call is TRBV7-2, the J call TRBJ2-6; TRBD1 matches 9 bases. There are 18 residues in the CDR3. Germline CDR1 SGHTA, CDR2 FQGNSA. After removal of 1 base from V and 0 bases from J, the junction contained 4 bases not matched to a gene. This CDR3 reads CASSLEGTGYSGANVLTF. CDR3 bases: TGTGCCAGCAGCTTAGAAGGGACAGGGTACTCTGGGGCCAACGTCCTGACTTTC.

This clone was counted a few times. The CDR3 loop is CASSVAAREKLFF. The CDR3 DNA sequence: TGTGCCAGCAGCGTAGCAGCGCGTGAAAAACTGTTTTTT. This sequence joins TRBV9 and TRBJ1-4, with D hard to call. The length of the CDR3 is 13 residues. The V end was cut by 0 bases, the J end by 7 bases, with 7 bases between. Looked up from germline, CDR1 is SGDLS and CDR2 is YYNGEE. Drawing the rest from reference TRBV9 and TRBJ1-4, the complete variable domain is DSGVTQTPKHLITATGQRVTLRCSPRSGDLSVYWYQQSLDQGLQFLIQYYNGEERAKGNILERFSAQQFPDLHSELNLSSLELGDSALYFCASSVAAREKLFFGSGTQLSVL.

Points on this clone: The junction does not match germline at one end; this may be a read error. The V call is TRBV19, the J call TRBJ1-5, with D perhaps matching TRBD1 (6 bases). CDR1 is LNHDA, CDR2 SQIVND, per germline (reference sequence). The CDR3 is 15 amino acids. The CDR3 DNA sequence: TGTGCCAGTAGAATAGGGGGGGGACGCAATCAGCCCCAGCATTTT. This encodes CASRIGGGRNQPQHF. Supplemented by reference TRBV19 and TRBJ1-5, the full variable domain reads DGGITQSPKYLFRKEGQNVTLSCEQNLNHDAMYWYRQDPGQGLRLIYYSQIVNDFQKGDIAEGYSVSREKKESFPLTVTSAQKNPTAFYLCASRIGGGRNQPQHFGDGTRLSIL.

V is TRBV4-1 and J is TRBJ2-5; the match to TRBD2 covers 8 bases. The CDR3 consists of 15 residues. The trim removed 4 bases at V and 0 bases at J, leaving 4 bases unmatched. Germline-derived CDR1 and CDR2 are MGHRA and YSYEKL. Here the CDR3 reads CASSLSGTNQETQYF. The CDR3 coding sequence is TGCGCCAGCAGCCTTAGCGGGACGAACCAAGAGACCCAGTACTTC.

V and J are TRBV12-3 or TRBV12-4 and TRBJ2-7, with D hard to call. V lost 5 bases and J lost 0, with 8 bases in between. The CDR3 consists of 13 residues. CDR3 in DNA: TGTGCCAGCAGTCTCAGGCACTCCTACGAGCAGTACTTC. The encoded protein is CASSLRHSYEQYF.

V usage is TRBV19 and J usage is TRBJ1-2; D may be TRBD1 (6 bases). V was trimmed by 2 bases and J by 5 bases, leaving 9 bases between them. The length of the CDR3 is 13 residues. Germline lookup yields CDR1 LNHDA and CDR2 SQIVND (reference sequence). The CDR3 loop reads CASSINREYGYTF. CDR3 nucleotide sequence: TGTGCCAGTAGTATAAACAGGGAATATGGCTACACCTTC.

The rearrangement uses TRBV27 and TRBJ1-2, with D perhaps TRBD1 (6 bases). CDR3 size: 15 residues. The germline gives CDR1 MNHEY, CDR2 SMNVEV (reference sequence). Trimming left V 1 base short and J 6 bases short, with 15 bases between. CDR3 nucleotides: TGTGCCAGCAGTTTATGGGGGCAGGGCCGGGATGGCTACACCTTC. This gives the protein CASSLWGQGRDGYTF.